The rows below give T cell receptor beta chains drawn from one sample of a study of response to subunit inactivated influenza vaccine. TCRdb called the RT-PCR reads again in MiXCR, with one record for every CDR3 protein. This sample has roughly 500,000 distinct CDR3 sequences, with roughly 27% found just once. The sample in question was CD4+ T cells sorted from PBMCs, obtained 4 to 6 days after vaccination. These receptors came from a man aged 45-65 years who received an inactivated influenza vaccine. Each CDR3 is given with its conserved first and last residue. Each record gives: J gene, D gene, clone size, V gene, CDR3 protein, CDR3 DNA. The D gene is left open where the match is weak. Expanded clones get a size class; other rows say once, few or many, or leave the size out.

>TRBJ2-7|TRBD2|once|TRBV20-1
CCARDLSASGRYEQYF
TGCTGTGCTAGAGATCTGTCGGCTAGCGGGAGGTACGAGCAGTACTTC
>TRBJ2-5|TRBD2|few|TRBV7-2
CASSFLAGGQETQYF
TGTGCCAGCAGCTTCCTAGCGGGGGGGCAAGAGACCCAGTACTTC
>TRBJ2-1|TRBD1|NA|TRBV5-1
CASTTGPNEQFF
TGCGCCAGCACGACAGGGCCCAATGAGCAGTTCTTC
>TRBJ1-1|NA|NA|TRBV29-1
CSVGNVNTEAFF
TGCAGCGTTGGAAACGTGAACACTGAAGCTTTCTTT
>TRBJ1-5|TRBD1|NA|TRBV20-1
CSATDRSNQPQHF
TGCAGTGCTACGGACAGGAGCAATCAGCCCCAGCATTTT
>TRBJ2-1|NA|NA|TRBV7-2
CASSSRLGEPSYNEQFF
TGTGCCAGCAGCTCCAGATTGGGGGAGCCCTCCTACAATGAGCAGTTCTTC
>TRBJ2-5|NA|few|TRBV5-6
CASSLGSSGKYQETQYF
TGTGCCAGCAGCTTGGGGTCCAGCGGAAAGTACCAAGAGACCCAGTACTTC
>TRBJ1-1|NA|NA|TRBV20-1
CSARDIILWGTEAFF
TGCAGTGCTAGAGATATTATCCTCTGGGGCACTGAAGCTTTCTTT
>TRBJ2-1|TRBD2|many|TRBV7-3
CASSLVGLANNEQFF
TGTGCCAGCAGCTTAGTGGGACTAGCGAACAATGAGCAGTTCTTC
>TRBJ2-5|NA|NA|TRBV24-1
CATSDFGAGETQYF
TGTGCCACCAGTGATTTCGGGGCGGGAGAGACCCAGTACTTC
>TRBJ2-3|NA|NA|TRBV7-9
CASSAGVGMTDTQYF
TGTGCCAGCAGCGCCGGGGTAGGCATGACAGATACGCAGTATTTT
>TRBJ2-1|TRBD1|NA|TRBV7-6
CASSPRQGSNEQFF
TGTGCCAGCAGCCCACGACAGGGGAGCAATGAGCAGTTCTTC
>TRBJ2-3|TRBD1|many|TRBV5-1
CASSRGQTDTQYF
TGCGCCAGCAGTCGGGGACAGACAGATACGCAGTATTTT
>TRBJ1-5|NA|NA|TRBV6-6
CASSYTNQPQHF
TGTGCCAGCAGTTACACGAATCAGCCCCAGCATTTT
>TRBJ2-5|TRBD2|few|TRBV12-3/TRBV12-4
CASSARTSGDNQETQYF
TGTGCCAGCAGTGCCCGAACTAGCGGGGACAACCAAGAGACCCAGTACTTC
>TRBJ2-5|NA|NA|TRBV24-1
CATSGSGQGREETQYF
TGTGCCACCAGTGGTAGCGGCCAGGGAAGGGAGGAGACCCAGTACTTC
>TRBJ1-5|TRBD1|few|TRBV7-2
CASSLFSDRGQPQHF
TGTGCCAGCAGCTTATTTTCGGACAGGGGACAGCCCCAGCATTTT
>TRBJ2-3|NA|NA|TRBV3-1
CASSQRNPRGTADADTQYF
TGTGCCAGCAGCCAACGGAATCCCCGGGGGACAGCCGACGCAGATACGCAGTATTTT
>TRBJ2-5|TRBD2|few|TRBV12-3/TRBV12-4
CASSRTSGSRETQYF
TGTGCCAGCAGCCGGACCAGCGGGAGTCGAGAGACCCAGTACTTC
>TRBJ2-5|TRBD2|few|TRBV27
CASSLGIAGSQETQYF
TGTGCCAGCAGTTTAGGGATAGCGGGGAGTCAAGAGACCCAGTACTTC
>TRBJ2-5|NA|NA|TRBV28
CASSFPQGGWETQYF
TGTGCCAGCAGTTTCCCACAGGGTGGATGGGAGACCCAGTACTTC
>TRBJ2-3|NA|NA|TRBV7-9
CASSVRRDTQYF
TGTGCCAGCAGCGTTCGGAGGGATACGCAGTATTTT
>TRBJ1-2|TRBD1|NA|TRBV4-3
CASSQRQGIDGYTF
TGCGCCAGCAGCCAGAGACAGGGGATCGATGGCTACACCTTC
>TRBJ2-5|TRBD2|NA|TRBV5-1
CASILRSGRSAQETQYF
TGCGCCAGCATCCTGCGAAGCGGGAGGTCCGCGCAAGAGACCCAGTACTTC
>TRBJ2-1|NA|NA|TRBV27
CASSSLGSSYNEQFF
TGTGCCAGCAGTTCTTTAGGAAGCTCCTACAATGAGCAGTTCTTC
>TRBJ2-7|TRBD1|NA|TRBV6-2/TRBV6-3
CASSDTGVYEQYF
TGTGCCAGCAGTGACACAGGGGTCTACGAGCAGTACTTC
>TRBJ2-7|NA|NA|TRBV6-2/TRBV6-3
CASKATAGGSYEQYF
TGTGCCAGCAAAGCCACGGCCGGGGGTTCATACGAGCAGTACTTC
>TRBJ2-1|NA|many|TRBV29-1
CSVARVRNEQFF
TGCAGCGTTGCACGGGTGAGGAATGAGCAGTTCTTC
>TRBJ2-7|NA|NA|TRBV24-1
CATSEGYEQYF
TGTGCCACCAGTGAGGGCTACGAGCAGTACTTC
>TRBJ2-7|NA|many|TRBV11-2
CASSPAYEQYF
TGTGCCAGCAGCCCAGCCTACGAGCAGTACTTC
>TRBJ2-2|NA|many|TRBV5-1
CASSLDGNTGELFF
TGTGCCAGCAGTTTAGACGGGAACACCGGGGAGCTGTTTTTT
>TRBJ2-5|TRBD2|NA|TRBV25-1
CASSLPGLAEAETQYF
TGTGCCAGCAGTCTGCCGGGACTAGCTGAGGCGGAGACCCAGTACTTC
>TRBJ2-7|NA|few|TRBV3-1
CASSQHVYEQYF
TGTGCCAGCAGCCAACACGTCTACGAGCAGTACTTC
>TRBJ2-7|TRBD1|NA|TRBV5-1
CASSFTRSGTVHEQYF
TGCGCCAGCAGCTTCACCCGCTCCGGGACAGTACACGAGCAGTACTTC